The table lists the clone carrying this TCR beta chain with many counts. The sample is drawn from a study of kidney transplant recipient with SARS-CoV-2 infection. In TCRdb, the reads were re-called with MiXCR into one record per CDR3 protein. Here the sample spans about 240,000 distinct CDR3 sequences, around 30% being singletons. In germline, CDR1 is MDHEN, CDR2 SYDVKM. V was pared by 5 bases and J by 3 bases, with 13 bases between. This CDR3 is 14 amino acids long. This clonotype originated in a male patient younger than 45 who had COVID-19 and was a kidney transplant recipient. Some T cells may be provided by the graft donor. This chain connects TRBV28 to TRBJ1-1, with unresolved D. The input for sequencing was a blood sample, taken at baseline and between days 110 and 120 from a kidney transplant recipient. CDR3 protein: CASSPLKDYTEAFF. CDR3 sequence (DNA): TGTGCCAGCAGTCCCCTCAAAGATTACACTGAAGCTTTCTTT. Looking up the rest from reference TRBV28 and TRBJ1-1 gives the full variable domain: DVKVTQSSRYLVKRTGEKVFLECVQDMDHENMFWYRQDPGLGLRLIYFSYDVKMKEKGDIPEGYSVSREKKERFSLILESASTNQTSMYLCASSPLKDYTEAFFGQGTRLTVV.